This entry is about one TCR beta chain. There are many counts of this clonotype. Its antigen specificity is not known. Base qualities are missing; no much larger clone stands one base away. The sample is drawn from a study of regulatory T cells in long-lasting Graves disease (dated by TCRdb to about 2021). Turning to the overall study: Antithyroid drugs had been taken for less than 3 months by newly diagnosed Graves' disease patients. A total of roughly 33 samples underwent TCR sequencing: some 13 from persistent and approximately 20 from newly diagnosed Graves' disease patients. The study took place in China and was registered as a clinical trial. Peripheral blood TCR sequencing and RNA sequencing compared persistent Graves' disease patients with newly diagnosed Graves' disease patients.

Library method: multiplex PCR. These reads were obtained on an Illumina HiSeq 4000. CDR3 regions were amplified by Arm-PCR with iRepertoire HTBI primers to construct TCR beta libraries. Gel purification was performed on PCR products prior to sequencing. In the authors' own workflow: Across samples, 55 to 80 TRBV and 13 to 15 TRBJ segments were identified and used for gene usage analysis of CDR3 amino acid clonotypes. Filtered high-quality paired reads were merged into contigs using COPE and FqMerger. BLAST was used to align contigs to the IMGT TRBV, TRBD and TRBJ reference genes, and CDR3 was defined following IMGT. Clonotypes above 0.1% frequency were classified as highly expanded clones. Repertoire diversity was measured by Shannon entropy, and V-J evenness by the Gini coefficient. A clonotype found in more than one individual was treated as public. The raw public reads went through TCRdb reprocessing: fastp at Q25, MiXCR clone calling, in-frame beta chains kept. Every entry covers one CDR3 protein and lists the most common genes and DNA from its rows. The V and J calls and clone size are TCRdb's, not the authors'. Counted in this sample were fewer than 650,000 distinct CDR3 sequences; roughly 15% of them appeared once. The top ten hold around a sixth of the sample.

The label giving this sample's time point can be read as: newly diagnosed GD, antithyroid drugs for less than 3 months. RNA was extracted from PBMCs in TRIzol for both TCR sequencing and RNA sequencing. Graves' disease was diagnosed according to American Thyroid Association guidelines. The patients came from an endocrinology department in Xi'an, China. Each patient gave about 9.1 milliliters of peripheral blood, collected in an EDTA anticoagulant tube. Ficoll Paque Plus density gradient separation was used to isolate PBMCs, and no additional T cell sorting was done. An Agilent 2100 Bioanalyzer and agarose gel were used to check RNA quality, and a NanoDrop 2000 was used to measure RNA concentration. The study at large found these results: Sequencing and analysis were limited to the TCR beta chain. The small sample size was acknowledged by the authors as a limitation that may reduce accuracy. The study examined only peripheral blood because the primary lesion, thyroid tissue, could not be accessed. Preferential use of TRBV28, TRBJ1-2 and TRBJ2-5 was observed in persistent disease, whereas TRBV20-1 and TRBJ2-1 were favored in newly diagnosed disease. More public clonotypes were shared among persistent patients (2,741) than among newly diagnosed patients (under 1,000). Persistent Graves' disease patients showed lower TCR Shannon entropy and fewer highly expanded clones than newly diagnosed patients, suggesting clonal expansion.

According to the germline V gene, CDR1 reads SGHRS and CDR2 reads YFSETQ. The CDR3 has 16 amino acids, counting the end cysteine and phenylalanine. This entry keeps only the CDR3 DNA: 48 bases, framed from base 1. V and J are trimmed by 4 bases and 4 bases, and the gene matches miss 5 bases of the junction. These sequences were also reported in another study, on T cells in Graves' hyperthyroidism and ophthalmopathy. Per that second paper: Graves' hyperthyroidism was defined as stable when no progression to ophthalmopathy occurred over 18 months of follow-up. Hyperthyroidism patients were newly diagnosed, with disease duration under 2 months, and aged 18 to 65 years. Any patient with an uncontrolled infection, another autoimmune disease, pregnancy or lactation was excluded. Diagnoses were established on the basis of clinical symptoms, serum thyroxine and TRAb, thyroid ultrasound, and orbital computed tomography. A first-round RT-PCR of the TCR CDR3 used the HTBI primer set with the Qiagen OneStep RT-PCR kit. Most expanded thyroid clonotypes (frequency above 0.001) were also detected in blood, suggesting blood repertoires may reflect thyroid immune responses. A model built on a 13 V-J signature distinguished ophthalmopathy from stable hyperthyroidism, reaching 87.88% sensitivity and approximately 81% specificity in cross-validation and 80%/75% in testing. During validation, the model predicted progression to ophthalmopathy a median of around six months ahead of onset, with 70.59% sensitivity and around 72% specificity. To identify TCR V-J signatures that set the groups apart, the researchers used a discovery cohort of about a hundred patients, made up of under 45 with Graves' ophthalmopathy and some 60 with stable Graves' hyperthyroidism. Whether ophthalmopathy could be predicted prospectively was tested in an independent validation cohort made up of fewer than 20 hyperthyroidism patients plus 17 patients who later progressed to ophthalmopathy. The roughly 91 discovery patients were randomly split 7:3 into training and test sets. The study also compared thyroid tissue and blood T-cell repertoires from several Graves' hyperthyroidism patients. After blood sampling, hyperthyroidism patients were treated with methimazole at a starting dose of 30 mg daily, and ophthalmopathy patients were treated with high-dose intravenous methylprednisolone. Libraries were constructed in a second round of multiplex PCR, after which size selection and purification were performed. The libraries were sequenced on an Illumina HiSeq2000 using paired-end 100 bp reads. Raw data were processed with SOAPnuke, discarding reads with adapters, uncalled bases, mean Phred below 15, or no exact constant-primer or identifier match. High-quality paired reads were merged with COPE v1.2.5, and unique nucleotide sequences were defined as clonotypes. Clonotypes were aligned to IMGT TRBV, TRBD and TRBJ reference segments using MiTCR v1.1. Only V-J combinations with frequency above 0.0001, covering 99.2% of repertoires, were analysed. A TCS score was defined as the ratio between F50 (clonal expansion) and ExV (chaos), using BLOSUM62-based TCRdist between CDR3 peptides within each V-J. Welch's t-statistics and random forest reduced roughly 500 V-J features to 13, which were used in a naive Bayes classifier (R e1071). No statistical method was used to fix the sample size in advance, and group allocation was not hidden from the investigators. According to the paper, TCR Vbeta CDR3 sequencing was carried out on about 140 peripheral blood samples, which came from fewer than 50 ophthalmopathy, around 74 hyperthyroidism and some 17 progressor patients.

The TCR was taken from a woman in her 30s with Graves disease. Donor details come from another sample of the same person, matched by shared clones. The specimen was peripheral blood mononuclear cells (PBMCs), collected at new diagnosis, from a patient treated with antithyroid drugs. Recombination linked TRBV5-1 to TRBJ2-1; 13 bases in the middle match TRBD2. The DNA sequence reads TGCGCCAGCAGCCCAGGACTAGCGGGAGAATACAATGAGCAGTTCTTC. It encodes CASSPGLAGEYNEQFF.